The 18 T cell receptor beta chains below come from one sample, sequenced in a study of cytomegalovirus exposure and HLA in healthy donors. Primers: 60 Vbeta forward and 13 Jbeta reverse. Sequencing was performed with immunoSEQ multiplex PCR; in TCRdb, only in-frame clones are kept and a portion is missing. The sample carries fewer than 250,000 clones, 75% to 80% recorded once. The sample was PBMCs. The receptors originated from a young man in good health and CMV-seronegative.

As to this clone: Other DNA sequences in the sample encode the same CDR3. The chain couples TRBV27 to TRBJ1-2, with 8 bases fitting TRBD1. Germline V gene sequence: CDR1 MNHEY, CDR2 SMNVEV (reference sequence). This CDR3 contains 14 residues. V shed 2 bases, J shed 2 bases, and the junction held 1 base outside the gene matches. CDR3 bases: TGTGCCAGCAGTTTAGGACAGGGAAACTATGGCTACACCTTC. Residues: CASSLGQGNYGYTF.

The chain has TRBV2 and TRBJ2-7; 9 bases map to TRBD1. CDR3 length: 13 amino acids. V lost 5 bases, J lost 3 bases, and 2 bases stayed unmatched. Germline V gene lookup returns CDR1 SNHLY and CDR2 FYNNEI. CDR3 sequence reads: CASSRDRDYEQYF. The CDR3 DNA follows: TGTGCCAGCAGTCGGGACAGGGACTACGAGCAGTACTTC.

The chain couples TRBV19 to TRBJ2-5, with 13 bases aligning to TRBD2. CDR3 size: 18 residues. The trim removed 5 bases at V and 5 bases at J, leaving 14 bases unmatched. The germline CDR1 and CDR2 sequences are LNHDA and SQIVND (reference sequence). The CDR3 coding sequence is TGTGCCAGTAGTCCGACTAGCGGGGGGTTTTGGGGAGGGGAGACCCAGTACTTC. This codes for CASSPTSGGFWGGETQYF.

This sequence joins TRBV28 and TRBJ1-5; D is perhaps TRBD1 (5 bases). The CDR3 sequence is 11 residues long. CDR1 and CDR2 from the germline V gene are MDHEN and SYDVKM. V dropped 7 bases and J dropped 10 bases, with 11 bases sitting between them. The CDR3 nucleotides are TGTGCCAGCAAACAGGAACCTCCCCAGCATTTT. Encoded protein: CASKQEPPQHF.

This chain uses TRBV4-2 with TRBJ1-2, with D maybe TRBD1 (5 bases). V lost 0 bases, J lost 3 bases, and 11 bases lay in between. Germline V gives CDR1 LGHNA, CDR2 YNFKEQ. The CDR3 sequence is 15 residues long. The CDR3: CASSQEQGTDYGYTF. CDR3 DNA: TGTGCCAGCAGCCAAGAGCAGGGCACGGACTATGGCTACACCTTC.

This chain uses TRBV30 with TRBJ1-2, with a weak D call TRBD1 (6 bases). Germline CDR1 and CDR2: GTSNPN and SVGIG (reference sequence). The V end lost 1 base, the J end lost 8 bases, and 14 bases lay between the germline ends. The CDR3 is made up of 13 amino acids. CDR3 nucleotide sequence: TGTGCCTGGAGTGGGGAACAGGGCGGCGGCTACACCTTC. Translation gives CAWSGEQGGGYTF.

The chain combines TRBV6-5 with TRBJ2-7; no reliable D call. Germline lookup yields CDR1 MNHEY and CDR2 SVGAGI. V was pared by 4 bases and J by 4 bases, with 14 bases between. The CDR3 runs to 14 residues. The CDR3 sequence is CASSSPPKEYEQYF. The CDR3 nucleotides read TGTGCCAGCAGTTCTCCACCGAAAGAGTACGAGCAGTACTTC.

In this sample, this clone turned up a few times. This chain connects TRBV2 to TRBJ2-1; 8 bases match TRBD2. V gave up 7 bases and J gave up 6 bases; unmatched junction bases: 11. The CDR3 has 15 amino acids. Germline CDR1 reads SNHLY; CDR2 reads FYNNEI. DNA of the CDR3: TGTGCCAGCACGGCGGGGGGTAGTATTGGCAATGAGCAGTTCTTC. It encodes CASTAGGSIGNEQFF. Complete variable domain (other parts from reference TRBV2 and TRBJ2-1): EPEVTQTPSHQVTQMGQEVILRCVPISNHLYFYWYRQILGQKVEFLVSFYNNEISEKSEIFDDQFSVERPDGSNFTLKIRSTKLEDSAMYFCASTAGGSIGNEQFFGPGTRLTVL.

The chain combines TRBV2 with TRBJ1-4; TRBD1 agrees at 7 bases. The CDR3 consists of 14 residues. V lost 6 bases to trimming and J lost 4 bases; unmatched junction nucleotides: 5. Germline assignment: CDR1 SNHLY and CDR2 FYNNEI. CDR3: CASRRTGVNEKLFF. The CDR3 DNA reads TGTGCCAGCAGACGTACAGGGGTTAATGAAAAACTGTTTTTT.

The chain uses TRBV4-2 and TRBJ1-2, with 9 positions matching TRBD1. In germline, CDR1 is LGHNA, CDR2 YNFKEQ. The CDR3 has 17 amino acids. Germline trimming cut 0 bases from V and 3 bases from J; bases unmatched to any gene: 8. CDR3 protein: CASSQDVGQGLDYGYTF. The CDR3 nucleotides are TGTGCCAGCAGCCAAGATGTCGGACAGGGGTTAGACTATGGCTACACCTTC.

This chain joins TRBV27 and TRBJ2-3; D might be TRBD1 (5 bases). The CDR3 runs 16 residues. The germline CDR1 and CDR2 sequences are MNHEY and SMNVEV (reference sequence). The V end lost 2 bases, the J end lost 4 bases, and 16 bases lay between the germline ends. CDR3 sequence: CASSLGAELGADTQYF. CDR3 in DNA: TGTGCCAGCAGTTTAGGGGCCGAGCTAGGCGCAGATACGCAGTATTTT.

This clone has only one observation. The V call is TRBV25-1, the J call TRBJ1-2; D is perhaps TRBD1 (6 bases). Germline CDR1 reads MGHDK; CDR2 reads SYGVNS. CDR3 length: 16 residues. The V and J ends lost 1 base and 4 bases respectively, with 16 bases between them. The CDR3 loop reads CASSESEQGLLYGYTF. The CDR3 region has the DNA TGTGCCAGCAGTGAATCAGAACAGGGCCTACTCTATGGCTACACCTTC.

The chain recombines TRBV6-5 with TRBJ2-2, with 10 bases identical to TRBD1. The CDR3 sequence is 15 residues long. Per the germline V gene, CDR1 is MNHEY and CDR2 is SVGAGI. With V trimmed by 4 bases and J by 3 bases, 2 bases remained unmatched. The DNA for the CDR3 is TGTGCCAGCAGTTGGACAGGGGGAGACACCGGGGAGCTGTTTTTT. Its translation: CASSWTGGDTGELFF.

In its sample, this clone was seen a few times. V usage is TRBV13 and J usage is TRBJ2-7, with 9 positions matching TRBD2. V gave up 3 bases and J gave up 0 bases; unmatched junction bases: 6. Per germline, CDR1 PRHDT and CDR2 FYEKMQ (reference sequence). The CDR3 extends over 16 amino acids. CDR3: CASSFLTAGGSYEQYF. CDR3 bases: TGTGCCAGCAGCTTCTTAACAGCGGGGGGCTCCTACGAGCAGTACTTC.

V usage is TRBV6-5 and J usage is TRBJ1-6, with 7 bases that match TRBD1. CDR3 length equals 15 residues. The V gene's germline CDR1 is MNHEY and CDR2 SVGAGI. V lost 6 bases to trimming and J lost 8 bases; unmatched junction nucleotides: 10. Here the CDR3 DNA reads TGTGCCAGCAGCTTAGGACAGGCCCATGATTCACCCCTCCACTTT. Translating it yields CASSLGQAHDSPLHF.

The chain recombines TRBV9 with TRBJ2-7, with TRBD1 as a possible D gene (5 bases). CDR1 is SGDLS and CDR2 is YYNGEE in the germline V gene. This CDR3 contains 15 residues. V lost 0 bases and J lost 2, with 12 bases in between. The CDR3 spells CASSVEGAGAYEQYF. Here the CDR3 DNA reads TGTGCCAGCAGCGTAGAAGGGGCTGGGGCCTACGAGCAGTACTTC.

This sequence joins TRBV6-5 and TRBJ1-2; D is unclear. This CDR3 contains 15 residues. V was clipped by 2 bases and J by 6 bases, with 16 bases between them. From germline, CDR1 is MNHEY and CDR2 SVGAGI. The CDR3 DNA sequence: TGTGCCAGCAGTTACCACACCCGGGAGGGAGATGGCTACACCTTC. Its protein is CASSYHTREGDGYTF.

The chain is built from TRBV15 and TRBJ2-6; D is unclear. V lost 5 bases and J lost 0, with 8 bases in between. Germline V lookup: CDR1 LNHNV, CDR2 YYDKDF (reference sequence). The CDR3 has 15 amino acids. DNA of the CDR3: TGTGCCACCAGCTCCCGAGGCTCTGGGGCCAACGTCCTGACTTTC. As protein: CATSSRGSGANVLTF.